The clone carrying this T cell receptor (beta chain) was seen a handful of times. The record originates from a study of T cell changes during pregnancy in multiple sclerosis. Assay used: immunoSEQ multiplex PCR; TCRdb lists only in-frame clones, some missing. The sample contains 50,000 to 75,000 clones, more than 85% of which appear only once. Trimming took 5 bases from V and 7 from J; bases not matched to a gene: 9. The CDR3 runs 14 residues. In germline, CDR1 is WSHSY, CDR2 SAAADI. The sequencing used peripheral blood, collected in the third trimester of pregnancy. The J gene is TRBJ2-7, the V gene TRBV10-2; 9 bases are shared with TRBD1. The sequence was collected from a female donor in good health, enrolled as a control in a pregnancy study. In DNA, the CDR3 is TGCGCCAGCAGTTTATTACAGGGGGCAGGGGAGCAGTACTTC. It translates to CASSLLQGAGEQYF.